The entry that follows covers one TCR beta chain sequence. Its specificity is unknown. The CDR3 extends over 14 amino acids. The germline V and J ends were trimmed by 4 bases and 7 bases, with 14 bases remaining between them. In germline, CDR1 is MNHEY, CDR2 SMNVEV (reference sequence). Time point of the sample: pre-treatment baseline. Blood was drawn before treatment and at week 3 after checkpoint blockade. Disease control meant complete response, partial response or stable disease at 12 weeks. Assay used: immunoSEQ multiplex PCR; TCRdb lists only in-frame clones, some missing. Here the sample spans about 4,900 clones, approximately 84% being singletons. The data derive from a study of blood T cell dynamics during melanoma immunotherapy. Study conclusions and caveats: PBMC repertoires of eventual disease-control patients split at W3 into clonality or diversity gains. Whether repertoire-driving clones were melanoma-specific could not be determined.

The sequenced sample was blood, obtained from a patient treated with checkpoint blockade. This clonotype was sampled from a human donor with melanoma. The chain has TRBV27 and TRBJ2-1; D gene ambiguous. CDR3: CASSSGSPRNEQFF. In nucleotides, the CDR3 is TGTGCCAGCAGTTCCGGGTCCCCTCGAAATGAGCAGTTCTTC.